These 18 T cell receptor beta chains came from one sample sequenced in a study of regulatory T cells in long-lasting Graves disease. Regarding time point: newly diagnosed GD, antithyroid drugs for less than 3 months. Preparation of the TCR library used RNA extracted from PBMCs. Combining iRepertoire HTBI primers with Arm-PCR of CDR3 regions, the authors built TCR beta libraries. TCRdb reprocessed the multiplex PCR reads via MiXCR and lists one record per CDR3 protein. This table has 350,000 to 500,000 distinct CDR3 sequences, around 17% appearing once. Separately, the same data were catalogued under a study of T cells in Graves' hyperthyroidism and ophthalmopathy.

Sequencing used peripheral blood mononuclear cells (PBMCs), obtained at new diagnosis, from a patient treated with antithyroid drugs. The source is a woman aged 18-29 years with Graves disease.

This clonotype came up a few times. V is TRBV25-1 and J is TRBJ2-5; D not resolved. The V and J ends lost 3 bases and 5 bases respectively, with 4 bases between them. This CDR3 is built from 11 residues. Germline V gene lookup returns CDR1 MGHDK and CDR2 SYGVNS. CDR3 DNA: TGTGCCAGCAGTGAGGCGGAGACCCAGTACTTC. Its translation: CASSEAETQYF.

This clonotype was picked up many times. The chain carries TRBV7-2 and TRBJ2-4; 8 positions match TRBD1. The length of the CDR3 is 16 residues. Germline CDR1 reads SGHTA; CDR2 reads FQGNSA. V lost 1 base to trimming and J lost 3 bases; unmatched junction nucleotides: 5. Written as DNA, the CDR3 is TGTGCCAGCAGCTTAGGACAGGGGTTCGACAAAAACATTCAGTACTTC. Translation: CASSLGQGFDKNIQYF.

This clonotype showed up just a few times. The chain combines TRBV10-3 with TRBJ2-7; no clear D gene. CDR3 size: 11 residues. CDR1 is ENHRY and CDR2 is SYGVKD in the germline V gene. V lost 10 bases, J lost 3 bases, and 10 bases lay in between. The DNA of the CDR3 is TGTGCCACGACCGGTGACTACGAGCAGTACTTC. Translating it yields CATTGDYEQYF.

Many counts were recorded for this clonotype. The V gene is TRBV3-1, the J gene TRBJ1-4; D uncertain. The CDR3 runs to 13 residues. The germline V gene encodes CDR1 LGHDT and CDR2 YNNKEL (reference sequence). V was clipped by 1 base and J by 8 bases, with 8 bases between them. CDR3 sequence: CASSQGLDEKLFF. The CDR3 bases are TGTGCCAGCAGCCAAGGGCTTGACGAAAAACTGTTTTTT.

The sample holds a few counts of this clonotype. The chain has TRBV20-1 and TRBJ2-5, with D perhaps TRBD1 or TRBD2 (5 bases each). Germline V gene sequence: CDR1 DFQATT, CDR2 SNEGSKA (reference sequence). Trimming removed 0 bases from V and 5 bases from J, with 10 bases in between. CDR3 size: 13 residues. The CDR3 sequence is CSARDRGGETQYF. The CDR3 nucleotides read TGCAGTGCTAGAGATCGGGGCGGCGAGACCCAGTACTTC.

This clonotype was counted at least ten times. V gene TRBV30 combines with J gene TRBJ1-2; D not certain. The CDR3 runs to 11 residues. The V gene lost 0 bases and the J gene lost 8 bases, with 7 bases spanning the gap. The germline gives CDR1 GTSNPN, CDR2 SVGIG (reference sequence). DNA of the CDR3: TGTGCCTGGAGTGTGAGTGGCGGCTACACCTTC. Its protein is CAWSVSGGYTF.

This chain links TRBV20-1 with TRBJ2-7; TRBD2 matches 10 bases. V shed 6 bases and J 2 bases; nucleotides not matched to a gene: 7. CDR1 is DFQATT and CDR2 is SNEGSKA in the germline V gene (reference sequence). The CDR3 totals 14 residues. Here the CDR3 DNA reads TGCAGTGCCCTTAGCGGGGGGTGGACCTACGAGCAGTACTTC. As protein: CSALSGGWTYEQYF.

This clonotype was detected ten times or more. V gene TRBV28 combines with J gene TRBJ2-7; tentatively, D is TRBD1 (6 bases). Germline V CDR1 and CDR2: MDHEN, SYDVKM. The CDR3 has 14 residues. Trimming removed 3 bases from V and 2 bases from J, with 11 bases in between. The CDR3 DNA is TGTGCCAGCAGTTTGGCCAGGGGCCCCTACGAGCAGTACTTC. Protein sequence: CASSLARGPYEQYF. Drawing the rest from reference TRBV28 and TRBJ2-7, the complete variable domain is DVKVTQSSRYLVKRTGEKVFLECVQDMDHENMFWYRQDPGLGLRLIYFSYDVKMKEKGDIPEGYSVSREKKERFSLILESASTNQTSMYLCASSLARGPYEQYFGPGTRLTVT.

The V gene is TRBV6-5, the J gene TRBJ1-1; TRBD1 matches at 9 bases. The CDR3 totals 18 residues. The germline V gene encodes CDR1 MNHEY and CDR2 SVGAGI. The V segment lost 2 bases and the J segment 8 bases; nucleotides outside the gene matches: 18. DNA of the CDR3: TGTGCCAGCAGTTACAGTCGGGACAGGGTATTGGTTGTATCCGAAGCTTTCTTT. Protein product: CASSYSRDRVLVVSEAFF.

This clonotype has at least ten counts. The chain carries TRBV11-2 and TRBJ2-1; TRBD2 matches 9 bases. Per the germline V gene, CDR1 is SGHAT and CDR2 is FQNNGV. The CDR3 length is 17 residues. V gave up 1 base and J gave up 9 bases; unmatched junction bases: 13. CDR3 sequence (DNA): TGTGCCAGCAGCTTAGGTAGTGTAGCGGGAGTTGGTCGTGAGCAGTTCTTC. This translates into CASSLGSVAGVGREQFF.

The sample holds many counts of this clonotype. CDR3 loop: CASSLDGSGYNEQFF. CDR3 in DNA: TGTGCCAGCAGCTTAGACGGGAGTGGTTACAATGAGCAGTTCTTC. V is TRBV7-2 and J is TRBJ2-1, with TRBD2 as a possible D gene (6 bases). Trimming cost V 1 base and J 4 bases, with 11 bases left between them. The CDR3 sequence is 15 residues long. Germline V gene data show CDR1 as SGHTA and CDR2 as FQGNSA.

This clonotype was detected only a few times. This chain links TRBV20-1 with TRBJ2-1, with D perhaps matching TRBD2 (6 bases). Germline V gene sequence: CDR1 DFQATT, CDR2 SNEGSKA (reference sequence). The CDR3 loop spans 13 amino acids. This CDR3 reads CRTKMEGDSEQFF. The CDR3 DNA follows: TGCAGAACTAAAATGGAGGGAGATAGTGAGCAGTTCTTC.

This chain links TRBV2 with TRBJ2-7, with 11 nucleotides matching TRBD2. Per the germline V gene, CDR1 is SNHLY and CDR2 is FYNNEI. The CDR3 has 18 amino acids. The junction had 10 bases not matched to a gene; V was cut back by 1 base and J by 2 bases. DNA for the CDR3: TGTGCCAGCAGTGAAGAGAGGATGGTAGCGGGAGGGCCCTACGAGCAGTACTTC. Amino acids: CASSEERMVAGGPYEQYF.

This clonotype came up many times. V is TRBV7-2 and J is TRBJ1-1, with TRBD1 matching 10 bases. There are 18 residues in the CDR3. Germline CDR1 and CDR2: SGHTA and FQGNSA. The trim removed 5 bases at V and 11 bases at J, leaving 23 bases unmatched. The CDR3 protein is CASSKVTGQGIQDGIAFF. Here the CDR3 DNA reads TGTGCCAGCAGCAAAGTGACGGGACAGGGGATCCAAGACGGTATTGCTTTCTTT.

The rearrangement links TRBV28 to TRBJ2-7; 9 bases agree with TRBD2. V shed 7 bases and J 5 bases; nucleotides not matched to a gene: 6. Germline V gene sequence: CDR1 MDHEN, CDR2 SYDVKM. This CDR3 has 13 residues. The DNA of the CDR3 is TGTGCCAGCAATAGCGGGAGCGATCACGAGCAGTACTTC. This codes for CASNSGSDHEQYF.

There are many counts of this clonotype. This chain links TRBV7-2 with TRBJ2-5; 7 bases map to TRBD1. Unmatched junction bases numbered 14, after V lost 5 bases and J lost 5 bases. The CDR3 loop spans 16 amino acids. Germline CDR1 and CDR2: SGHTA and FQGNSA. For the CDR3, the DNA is TGTGCCAGCAGCACAGACCGACAGGGCCGCGGGGAGACCCAGTACTTC. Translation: CASSTDRQGRGETQYF.

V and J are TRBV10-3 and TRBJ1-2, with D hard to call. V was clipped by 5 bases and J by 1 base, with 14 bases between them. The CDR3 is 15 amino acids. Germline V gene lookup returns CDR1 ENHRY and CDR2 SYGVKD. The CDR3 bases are TGTGCCATCAGTTACGGTCCACGGAATAACTATGGCTACACCTTC. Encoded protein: CAISYGPRNNYGYTF.

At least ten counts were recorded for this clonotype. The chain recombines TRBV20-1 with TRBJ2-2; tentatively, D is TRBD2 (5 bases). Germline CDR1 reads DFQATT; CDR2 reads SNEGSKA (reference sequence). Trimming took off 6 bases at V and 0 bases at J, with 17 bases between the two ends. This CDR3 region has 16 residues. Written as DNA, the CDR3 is TGCAGTGCCAAAAAATCGGGCGGGCCGAACACCGGGGAGCTGTTTTTT. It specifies CSAKKSGGPNTGELFF.